This T cell receptor beta chain is drawn from a study of lymphopenia after photon versus proton radiotherapy. Study conclusions and caveats: Post-nadir diversity loss with photons came from oligoclonal expansion, particularly CD8+ Temra cells.

The V end lost 2 bases, the J end lost 3 bases, and 16 bases lay between the germline ends. This CDR3 is built from 16 residues. Looked up from germline, CDR1 is MNHNY and CDR2 is SVGAGI (reference sequence). This table comes from immunoSEQ multiplex PCR, and its TCRdb copy is limited to in-frame clones, with some not included. Of under 20,000 clones listed, roughly 90% are singletons. As regards this clone: Its target is not known.

Sample: peripheral blood, taken from a patient treated with photon-based radiotherapy. The source is a woman between 35 and 50 years old with cholangiocarcinoma. The J gene is TRBJ1-1, the V gene TRBV6-6; tentative D call: TRBD1 (5 bases). In nucleotides, the CDR3 is TGTGCCAGCAGTTACGGTGATCGTAACAGGTACACTGAAGCTTTCTTT. It codes for CASSYGDRNRYTEAFF.